This T cell receptor (beta chain) was profiled in a study of beta chain features in type 1 diabetes. Expressed TCRB transcripts were sequenced after all isolated RNA was converted to cDNA. Libraries were prepared by immunoSEQ multiplex PCR; TCRdb keeps only in-frame clonotypes and omits some of them. The sample consists of tens of thousands of clones, under 50% of them appearing once. Study outcomes and limitations: Cells with high TCR expression could be over-represented by cDNA sequencing. The question left open here concerned HLA type influencing TCRB rearrangement. People with Type 1 diabetes carried modestly yet significantly shorter TCRB CDR3s in all four CD4+ subsets.

The CDR3 runs 17 residues. V shed 5 bases and J 5 bases; nucleotides not matched to a gene: 12. Germline loops: CDR1 SGHTA, CDR2 FQGNSA. A sort by CD45RO/CCR7/CD25/CD127/CD95/CD27 yielded CD4+ naive, central memory, regulatory and stem cell-like memory cells. As concerns this clone: Its antigen is unknown.

The sequenced sample consisted of Tregs from blood. The chain is built from TRBV7-2 and TRBJ2-1, with 10 bases fitting TRBD2. The clonotype originates from a man in his thirties or forties with type 1 diabetes. CDR3 nucleotides: TGTGCCAGCAGCCTACTCCTAACTAGCGGGACCGACAATGAGCAGTTCTTC. Its protein product is CASSLLLTSGTDNEQFF.